Below are 24 T cell receptor beta chains sequenced from a single sample in a study of blood T cell repertoires in COVID-19. Libraries were prepared by immunoSEQ multiplex PCR; TCRdb keeps only in-frame clonotypes and omits some of them. The top ten hold under 9.5% of the sample, which has about 25,000 clones, 87% seen once. Sequenced input: peripheral blood. These receptors all stem from a human donor with active COVID-19. The donor label of this sample is uncertain.

The V call is TRBV7-2, the J call TRBJ2-1; D not certain. Germline CDR1 is SGHTA and CDR2 is FQGNSA. Deletions cut 5 bases from V and 8 bases from J, with 13 bases between. CDR3 length: 13 amino acids. The CDR3 coding sequence is TGTGCCAGCAGCCCCTCAAACGGGTATGAGCAGTTCTTC. It translates to CASSPSNGYEQFF.

The table lists this clone with a count of one. J is TRBJ1-5 and V is TRBV28; D ambiguous. The ends were cut back, 6 bases at V and 7 bases at J, with 13 bases in the middle. CDR3 size: 13 residues. Germline V gene data show CDR1 as MDHEN and CDR2 as SYDVKM. This CDR3 reads CASSWRIEQPQHF. The CDR3, as DNA: TGTGCCAGCAGCTGGCGGATCGAGCAGCCCCAGCATTTT.

CDR3 loop: CASSPTYSNQPQHF. As DNA, the CDR3 is TGTGCCAGCAGTCCCACCTATAGCAATCAGCCCCAGCATTTT. The genes are TRBV27 and TRBJ1-5; D is unresolved. Trimming took off 5 bases at V and 0 bases at J, with 8 bases between the two ends. The CDR3 covers 14 residues. Per germline, CDR1 MNHEY and CDR2 SMNVEV (reference sequence).

This sequence joins TRBV6-5 and TRBJ1-2, with 7 bases aligning to TRBD1. The germline V gene has CDR1 MNHEY and CDR2 SVGAGI. Unmatched junction bases numbered 2, after V lost 8 bases and J lost 5 bases. The CDR3 is 11 amino acids. CDR3 sequence: CASWTGYGYTF. CDR3 DNA: TGTGCCAGCTGGACAGGTTATGGCTACACCTTC.

The chain has TRBV2 and TRBJ2-7; D unclear. Per the germline V gene, CDR1 is SNHLY and CDR2 is FYNNEI. This CDR3 contains 11 residues. Trimming left V 5 bases short and J 4 bases short, with 6 bases between. The CDR3 sequence is CASSRDYEQYF. The CDR3 nucleotides read TGTGCCAGCAGTCGCGATTACGAGCAGTACTTC. The full variable domain, rest sourced from reference TRBV2 and TRBJ2-7, is EPEVTQTPSHQVTQMGQEVILRCVPISNHLYFYWYRQILGQKVEFLVSFYNNEISEKSEIFDDQFSVERPDGSNFTLKIRSTKLEDSAMYFCASSRDYEQYFGPGTRLTVT.

The rearrangement uses TRBV5-6 and TRBJ2-7; 10 bases match TRBD1. In germline, CDR1 is SGHDT, CDR2 YYEEEE. Trimming cost V 4 bases and J 2 bases; bases outside gene matches: 3. The CDR3 sequence is 14 residues long. CDR3 residues: CASSPGTGAYEQYF. As DNA, the CDR3 is TGTGCCAGCAGCCCCGGGACAGGGGCCTACGAGCAGTACTTC.

V is TRBV5-1 and J is TRBJ2-1, with 7 nucleotides matching TRBD1. This CDR3 is built from 15 residues. CDR1 SGHRS and CDR2 YFSETQ come from the germline V gene. V lost 4 bases and J lost 4; bases outside the gene matches: 8. CDR3 DNA sequence: TGCGCCAGCAGCCAGAGACAGGGATGGTACAATGAGCAGTTCTTC. Residues: CASSQRQGWYNEQFF.

This chain joins TRBV27 and TRBJ1-5; 7 nucleotides agree with TRBD1. V gave up 6 bases and J gave up 0 bases; unmatched junction bases: 5. Germline V gene lookup returns CDR1 MNHEY and CDR2 SMNVEV (reference sequence). The CDR3 has 15 residues. The CDR3 nucleotides read TGTGCCAGCAGCAACACAGGGGCTAGCAATCAGCCCCAGCATTTT. The encoded protein is CASSNTGASNQPQHF.

The genes are TRBV5-4 and TRBJ1-1; TRBD1 is a possible D gene (5 bases). Per germline, CDR1 SGHNT and CDR2 YYREEE (reference sequence). Trimming pared 7 bases from V and 8 bases from J, leaving 21 bases between. The CDR3 loop spans 14 amino acids. The CDR3 nucleotides read TGTGCCAGCCGGATCGGGGGGAAGGATCGGGAAGCTTTCTTT. This gives the protein CASRIGGKDREAFF.

The V call is TRBV4-1, the J call TRBJ2-6, with D possibly TRBD1 on 6 matching bases. The V end lost 3 bases, the J end lost 0 bases, and 21 bases lay between the germline ends. This CDR3 has 20 amino acids. The germline gives CDR1 MGHRA, CDR2 YSYEKL. CDR3 sequence reads: CASSQMGTRGQFSGANVLTF. The DNA for the CDR3 is TGCGCCAGCAGCCAGATGGGGACAAGGGGCCAATTCTCTGGGGCCAACGTCCTGACTTTC.

Only one count was recorded for this clone. The chain recombines TRBV11-2 with TRBJ1-1; 7 positions agree with TRBD1. Germline CDR1 SGHAT, CDR2 FQNNGV. After removal of 5 bases from V and 5 bases from J, the junction contained 11 bases not matched to a gene. The length of the CDR3 is 15 residues. For the CDR3, the DNA is TGTGCCAGCAGCCAAGCACAGGGGTCCCTAACTGAAGCTTTCTTT. It encodes CASSQAQGSLTEAFF. Together with reference TRBV11-2 and TRBJ1-1, the CDR3 gives the full variable domain: EAGVAQSPRYKIIEKRQSVAFWCNPISGHATLYWYQQILGQGPKLLIQFQNNGVVDDSQLPKDRFSAERLKGVDSTLKIQPAKLEDSAVYLCASSQAQGSLTEAFFGQGTRLTVV.

The CDR3, as DNA: TGTGCCAGCAGTTACTCGCGATTCTCCTACGAGCAGTACTTC. Amino acid sequence: CASSYSRFSYEQYF. This rearrangement joins TRBV6-5 to TRBJ2-7; no reliable D call. V lost 0 bases, J lost 0 bases, and 6 bases lay in between. Germline V lookup: CDR1 MNHEY, CDR2 SVGAGI. The CDR3 runs 14 residues.

On this clone: Additional DNA sequences in this sample encode the identical CDR3. The rearrangement uses TRBV28 and TRBJ2-2, with D tentatively TRBD1 (5 bases). Germline values: CDR1 MDHEN, CDR2 SYDVKM. V lost 1 base, J lost 2 bases, and 11 bases lay in between. CDR3 length equals 16 residues. The CDR3 loop reads CASSLSGRGNTGELFF. The CDR3 coding sequence is TGTGCCAGCAGTTTATCTGGTAGGGGAAACACCGGGGAGCTGTTTTTT. The full variable domain, in which reference TRBV28 and TRBJ2-2 provide the parts outside the CDR3, is DVKVTQSSRYLVKRTGEKVFLECVQDMDHENMFWYRQDPGLGLRLIYFSYDVKMKEKGDIPEGYSVSREKKERFSLILESASTNQTSMYLCASSLSGRGNTGELFFGEGSRLTVL.

This chain connects TRBV6-6 to TRBJ2-7; 7 nucleotides line up with TRBD1. V lost 0 bases and J lost 6; bases outside the gene matches: 5. The CDR3 loop spans 14 amino acids. Germline CDR1 and CDR2: MNHNY and SVGAGI (reference sequence). DNA for the CDR3: TGTGCCAGCAGTTACTCGGCGGACAGGAGCGAGCAGTACTTC. Translating it yields CASSYSADRSEQYF.

This clone showed up just once. The chain is built from TRBV18 and TRBJ2-3; TRBD1 matches 7 bases. V lost 1 base and J lost 0; bases outside the gene matches: 1. Germline CDR1 reads KGHSH; CDR2 reads LQKENI. The CDR3 sequence is 15 residues long. Here the CDR3 DNA reads TGTGCCAGCTCACCACGGGGACAGAGCACAGATACGCAGTATTTT. It translates to CASSPRGQSTDTQYF.

The CDR3 DNA sequence: TGCAGCGCCACCCCGGGGGGGGGCACTGAAGCTTTCTTT. It encodes CSATPGGGTEAFF. The rearrangement joins TRBV29-1 to TRBJ1-1, with a tentative D call TRBD1 (5 bases). This CDR3 comprises 13 residues. V was trimmed by 7 bases and J by 4 bases, leaving 16 bases between them. CDR1 and CDR2 from the germline V gene are SQVTM and ANQGSEA.

The chain has TRBV6-2 or TRBV6-3 and TRBJ2-7; possible D gene TRBD2, 6 bases. V dropped 6 bases and J dropped 2 bases, with 14 bases sitting between them. The CDR3 spans 14 residues. Germline V gene lookup returns CDR1 MNHEY and CDR2 SVGEGT. The CDR3 protein is CASSPPRGTYEQYF. In DNA, the CDR3 is TGTGCCAGCAGCCCTCCCCGGGGGACCTACGAGCAGTACTTC.

V gene TRBV5-4 combines with J gene TRBJ1-2; 8 positions match TRBD1. CDR3 length: 13 amino acids. From germline, CDR1 is SGHNT and CDR2 YYREEE (reference sequence). The ends lost 2 bases at V and 8 bases at J; junction bases unmatched: 5. For the CDR3, the DNA is TGTGCCAGCAGCTTCCAGGGGGCGGGAGGCTACACCTTC. Protein product: CASSFQGAGGYTF.

The gene calls are TRBV29-1 and TRBJ1-1; D is possibly TRBD1 (6 bases). The V gene lost 1 base and the J gene lost 0 bases, with 9 bases spanning the gap. Germline lookup yields CDR1 SQVTM and CDR2 ANQGSEA. This CDR3 spans 14 amino acids. The CDR3 spells CSVEAQGVNTEAFF. The DNA of the CDR3 is TGCAGCGTTGAAGCACAGGGAGTGAACACTGAAGCTTTCTTT.

Written as DNA, the CDR3 is TGTGCCAGCACAAGTCAGAACCTCGATGAGCAGTTCTTC. Protein: CASTSQNLDEQFF. The V gene is TRBV25-1, the J gene TRBJ2-1; D is undetermined. Per the germline V gene, CDR1 is MGHDK and CDR2 is SYGVNS. This CDR3 has 13 residues. With 7 bases removed from V and 8 bases from J, the gap between germline ends came to 15 bases.

The CDR3 reads CASSQFGQGRNEKLFF. The CDR3 nucleotides are TGTGCCAGCAGCCAATTTGGCCAGGGCAGGAATGAAAAACTGTTTTTT. This rearrangement joins TRBV14 to TRBJ1-4; weak D call: TRBD1 (5 bases). This CDR3 has 16 amino acids. Germline V lookup: CDR1 SGHDN, CDR2 FVKESK. The V end lost 2 bases, the J end lost 5 bases, and 15 bases lay between the germline ends.

This clone was seen once. The genes are TRBV9 and TRBJ1-3; the match to TRBD1 covers 7 bases. Germline V gene sequence: CDR1 SGDLS, CDR2 YYNGEE. The CDR3 has 15 amino acids. V shed 3 bases and J 1 base; nucleotides not matched to a gene: 4. CDR3 in DNA: TGTGCCAGCAGCGAGACGACAGGGTCTGGAAACACCATATATTTT. Its protein is CASSETTGSGNTIYF.

The chain recombines TRBV6-5 with TRBJ2-7; TRBD1 agrees at 7 bases. CDR1 is MNHEY and CDR2 is SVGAGI in the germline V gene. This CDR3 is 13 amino acids long. V gave up 4 bases and J gave up 5 bases; unmatched junction bases: 5. The CDR3 DNA reads as TGTGCCAGCAGTTTGACAGGGCTAAACGAGCAGTACTTC. Encoded protein: CASSLTGLNEQYF.

The rearrangement joins TRBV18 to TRBJ1-6; D is perhaps TRBD1 (6 bases). Trimming left V 6 bases short and J 6 bases short, with 15 bases between. Germline CDR1 reads KGHSH; CDR2 reads LQKENI. This CDR3 has 15 residues. The CDR3 loop reads CASSSGEKFNSPLHF. CDR3 DNA sequence: TGTGCCAGCTCGTCAGGGGAAAAATTTAATTCACCCCTCCACTTT.